This is a list of T cell receptor beta chains from one sample in a study of shared clonotypes between healthy human individuals. Only in-frame clones appear in the TCRdb table, and some are missing; sequencing was by immunoSEQ multiplex PCR. The sample holds approximately 2,000,000 clones, 92% seen once. Material for sequencing was naive CD4+ T cells from PBMCs. Source of these receptors: a man aged 18 to 29 in good health. Some clones in this sample may be carry-over from other donors' samples. The CDR3 runs from the conserved cysteine through the conserved F or W. A row's size may be missing; if present it is once, few, many or a size class.

>NA|TRBJ2-2|TRBV5-1
CASSGSGAGELFF
>NA|TRBJ2-5|TRBV4-2
CASSLTGSRETQYF
>NA|TRBJ1-1|TRBV4-1
CASSQGGVGEAFF
>NA|TRBJ2-5|TRBV4-1
CASSQLSGRARETQYF
>NA|TRBJ2-4|TRBV7-2
CASSPSGQGALSNF
>NA|TRBJ2-1|TRBV4-1
CASSQDVMRLADNEQFF
>NA|TRBJ2-5|TRBV2
CASSRQGRHSQYF
>NA|TRBJ1-6|TRBV25-1
CASSERRTGTRNNSPLHF
>NA|TRBJ1-1|TRBV14
CASSQDPLNTEAFF
>NA|TRBJ2-2|TRBV6-5
CASSFRDRVPGELFF
>NA|TRBJ2-7|TRBV27
CASRPYLRGRDPYEQYF
>NA|TRBJ2-1|TRBV18
CASSPSSGTEQFF
>NA|TRBJ2-6|TRBV7-3
CASSLTGTSGSPSSGANVLTF
>NA|TRBJ2-3|TRBV7-6
CASSLGFGAPYTDTQYF
>NA|TRBJ2-3|TRBV5-5
CASSLRLGRLAGAVTDTQYF
>NA|TRBJ1-3|TRBV5-6
CASSLFRSSGTIYF
>NA|TRBJ2-1|TRBV5-1
CASSSGLAGTSYNEQFF
>NA|TRBJ2-7|TRBV7-2
CASSLAKVASYEQYF
>NA|TRBJ2-7|TRBV2
CASSERTSGDPSGTYEQYF
>NA|TRBJ1-5|TRBV27
CASKETMGGWYDQPQHF
>NA|TRBJ2-7|TRBV27
CASALGTGYEQYF
>NA|TRBJ2-7|TRBV9
CASSVGRGSSYEQYF
>NA|TRBJ2-2|TRBV7-3
CASSLNGRSAGELFF
>NA|TRBJ1-1|TRBV4-3
CASSSAAAHQAANTEAFF
>NA|TRBJ2-7|TRBV2
CASSSRLAGVGDEQYF
>NA|TRBJ2-2|TRBV5-1
CASRPSGGSRELFF
>NA|TRBJ2-1|TRBV9
CASSVEGWSWSYNEQFF
>NA|TRBJ2-7|TRBV5-6
CASSVTGYSYEQYF
>NA|TRBJ2-7|TRBV29-1
CSVRLTRLAGGPPTGEQYF
>many|TRBJ2-1|TRBV7-2
CASTRQGSYNEQFF
>NA|TRBJ2-7|TRBV28
CASSQLAGAHEQYF
>NA|TRBJ1-4|TRBV7-3
CASSLTRVNEKLFF
>NA|TRBJ2-3|TRBV7-2
CASSLFGGSGTDTQYF
>NA|TRBJ2-1|TRBV28
CASSATSGIAGHEQFF
>NA|TRBJ2-2|TRBV6-1
CASTLPRGDTGELFF
>NA|TRBJ1-1|TRBV28
CASSPPRQANTEAFF
>NA|TRBJ1-2|TRBV5-1
CASSEQQGTSYTF
>NA|TRBJ2-1|TRBV5-4
CASSYPGTSGNEQFF
>NA|TRBJ1-2|TRBV28
CASNYRDRGFYGYTF
>once|TRBJ1-2|TRBV18
CASSPDSPLLALGYTF
>NA|TRBJ1-6|TRBV30
CAWMGRKSSYNSPLHF
>NA|TRBJ1-1|TRBV7-3
CASSLTDRNTEAFF
>NA|TRBJ1-1|TRBV18
CASSPGGHGGIEAFF
>NA|TRBJ2-3|TRBV9
CASSPHSGSQQYF
>NA|TRBJ2-5|TRBV30
CAWSVLGYQETQYF
>once|TRBJ1-2|TRBV5-4
CASSPDTNYGYTF
>NA|TRBJ1-3|TRBV10-3
CAIRPGQGAGNTIYF
>NA|TRBJ2-1|TRBV7-3
CASSSDLVEQFF
>NA|TRBJ2-7|TRBV6-1
CASTGVGQIAYEQYF
>NA|TRBJ1-2|TRBV9
CASSVYDRGYGYTF
>NA|TRBJ2-5|TRBV4-1
CASSHSRGHGETQYF
>NA|TRBJ2-3|TRBV15
CATSLQPGARGTDTQYF
>once|TRBJ2-3|TRBV12-5
CASGFGRGGTDTQYF
>NA|TRBJ2-5|TRBV7-2
CASSPRAPGETQYF
>NA|TRBJ2-7|TRBV28
CASSLGQVLYEQYF
>NA|TRBJ1-1|TRBV7-9
CASSLVRGMNTEAFF
>NA|TRBJ2-7|TRBV2
CASSESSAYEQYF